Listed below are T cell receptor beta chains from one sample, sequenced in a study of blood T cells in healthy people across ages. TCRdb analysed the 5' RACE reads with MiXCR anew, one entry per CDR3 protein. The profile shows some 1.6 million distinct CDR3 sequences, roughly 32% of them singletons. The sequencing sample was made of blood. The receptors derive from a woman aged 30 to 39 in good health. CDR3s include the opening cysteine and the closing phenylalanine or tryptophan. A D gene is named only where the DNA matches it firmly. The size entry is marked missing in some rows and otherwise reads once, few, many or a size class.

clone_size,j_call,d_call,v_call,cdr3_nt,cdr3_aa
few,TRBJ2-5,.,TRBV27,TGTGCCAGCAGTTTAAAAGGGACCCAGTACTTC,CASSLKGTQYF
few,TRBJ1-1,.,TRBV18,TGTGCCTTAAGAGTAACTGAAGCTTTCTTT,CALRVTEAFF
.,TRBJ1-2,.,TRBV20-1,TGCAGTGCTAGAGACTGGGGATTCTATGGCTACACCTTC,CSARDWGFYGYTF
many,TRBJ2-5,.,TRBV12-3/TRBV12-4,TGTGCCAGCAGTTTAGGGACGGTGAAGACCCAGTACTTC,CASSLGTVKTQYF
once,TRBJ2-7,.,TRBV7-2,TGTGCCAGCAACTTAGGGCGAACCTACGAGCAGTACTTC,CASNLGRTYEQYF
.,TRBJ1-2,TRBD1,TRBV11-2,TGTGCCAGCAAGACTCCGGGACAGGGTTACGGCTACACCTTC,CASKTPGQGYGYTF
few,TRBJ2-1,.,TRBV20-1,TGCAGTGCTCTCCGGGACAATTACAATGAGCAGTTCTTC,CSALRDNYNEQFF
few,TRBJ2-7,.,TRBV28,TGTGCCAGCAGTCCGCTCGCGTGGACGGAGACCTACGAGCAGTACTTC,CASSPLAWTETYEQYF
.,TRBJ1-2,TRBD1,TRBV7-9,TGTGCCAGCAGCCCAGGACAGGGTGAAAGCTACACCTTC,CASSPGQGESYTF
few,TRBJ2-5,TRBD2,TRBV20-1,TGCAGTGCTACGCCCCTGAGCGGGAGGGCCGTAGAGACCCAGTACTTC,CSATPLSGRAVETQYF
many,TRBJ2-7,.,TRBV12-3/TRBV12-4,TGTGCCAGCAGTTTGGGAGGGGGAGTATACGAGCAGTACTTC,CASSLGGGVYEQYF
.,TRBJ2-3,.,TRBV4-1,TGCGCCAGCAGCCCGGTGGTGCTTGCCTCGGGGGATACGCAGTATTTT,CASSPVVLASGDTQYF
many,TRBJ2-7,TRBD2,TRBV4-1,TGCGCCAGCAGCCAAGCACGGGGGGGAACCTACGAGCAGTACTTC,CASSQARGGTYEQYF
.,TRBJ1-3,.,TRBV7-6,TGTGCCAGCAGCTTTAAGGCGACCGTTGGAAACACCATATATTTT,CASSFKATVGNTIYF
.,TRBJ1-1,.,TRBV7-6,TGTGCCAGCAGCCTCCAGGCGGGGATGAACACTGAAGCTTTCTTT,CASSLQAGMNTEAFF
few,TRBJ2-5,TRBD2,TRBV2,TGTGCCAGCACCAGCCCGGCTAGCGGACAAGAGACCCAGTACTTC,CASTSPASGQETQYF
.,TRBJ2-1,.,TRBV20-1,TGCAGCCACCGCGGGGACCCCTACAATAAGCAGTTCTTC,CSHRGDPYNKQFF
few,TRBJ2-7,TRBD2,TRBV9,TGTGCCAGCAATCCTAGCGGGACCTTCTCCTACGAGCAGTACTTC,CASNPSGTFSYEQYF
.,TRBJ2-1,.,TRBV28,TGTGCCAGCATACAGGGTTGGGAAAACAATGAGCAGTTCTTC,CASIQGWENNEQFF
.,TRBJ2-3,TRBD1,TRBV20-1,TGCAGTGCCGCTCCGGGACAGGGAACAGATACGCAGTATTTT,CSAAPGQGTDTQYF
few,TRBJ1-2,TRBD1,TRBV29-1,TGCAGCGTCGCAGACAGGGGCTATGGCTACACCTTC,CSVADRGYGYTF
once,TRBJ2-3,.,TRBV6-6,TGTGCCAGCAGTTGCTCGAACCAGGGTCGGGGAAAAGATACGCAGTATTTT,CASSCSNQGRGKDTQYF
.,TRBJ2-5,.,TRBV28,TGTGCCAGCAGTTTAAGACTTCTGGGGGAGACCCAGTACTTC,CASSLRLLGETQYF
.,TRBJ1-2,.,TRBV4-1,TGCGCCAGCAGCCAAGACATTCCCTATGGCTACACCTTC,CASSQDIPYGYTF
.,TRBJ1-6,.,TRBV4-1,TGCGCCAGCAGCCAAGTTCCAGTCGGGATTTCACCCCTCCACTTT,CASSQVPVGISPLHF
many,TRBJ2-7,.,TRBV27,TGTGCCAGCAGTCTCCAATTCGGCGAGCAGTACTTC,CASSLQFGEQYF
.,TRBJ2-2,TRBD2,TRBV9,TGTGCCAGCAGCGTAGCTACTTGGGCTAGCGGCCCGAACACCGGGGAGCTGTTTTTT,CASSVATWASGPNTGELFF
.,TRBJ2-1,.,TRBV4-1,TGCGCCAGCGGTGGGGTCTACAATGAGCGGTTCTTC,CASGGVYNERFF
.,TRBJ2-1,TRBD2,TRBV28,TGTGCCAGCAGTCGGACTAGCGGGAGGGGTAATGAGCAGTTCTTC,CASSRTSGRGNEQFF
.,TRBJ1-2,.,TRBV27,TGTGCCAGCAGTTTATTGTCGTCGGTAGGGGCGGATGGCTACACCTTC,CASSLLSSVGADGYTF
.,TRBJ1-2,TRBD1,TRBV20-1,TGCAGTGCTAGAGACCTCCGGGACAGCCTTCTACGGGGCTACACCTTC,CSARDLRDSLLRGYTF
.,TRBJ2-7,.,TRBV6-6,TGTGCCAGCAGTGCCTCGACAAGCTACGAGCAGTACTTC,CASSASTSYEQYF
few,TRBJ2-7,.,TRBV6-5,TGTGCCAGCAGTTCCGGATATGCAGTCGAGCAGTACTTC,CASSSGYAVEQYF
.,TRBJ2-1,.,TRBV28,TGTGCCAGCAGTTTACCACCCCCGACTCAGGGTGAGCAGTTCTTC,CASSLPPPTQGEQFF
.,TRBJ2-5,.,TRBV9,TGTGCCAGCAGCGCCTTAGGGTTTTCAGAAGAGACCCAGTACTTC,CASSALGFSEETQYF
.,TRBJ2-7,.,TRBV9,TGTGCCAGCAGCGCCCTGATAGTCGGGACCGACGAGCAGTACTTC,CASSALIVGTDEQYF
.,TRBJ2-7,.,TRBV5-1,TGCGCCAGCAGCCTCTACTACGGGGGTTCCTACGAGCAGGACTTC,CASSLYYGGSYEQDF
.,TRBJ2-3,TRBD2,TRBV4-1,TGCGCCAGCAGCCAAGATACTAGCGCGGAAACAGATACGCAGTATTTT,CASSQDTSAETDTQYF
.,TRBJ2-1,.,TRBV21-1,TGTGCCAGCAGCAAAGTAGGGGCAGAGGTCGGGGAGCAGTTCTTC,CASSKVGAEVGEQFF
.,TRBJ1-6,.,TRBV20-1,TGCAGTTCCCCAGACGAGGGGCTGAAAAATTCACCCCTCCACTTT,CSSPDEGLKNSPLHF
few,TRBJ2-3,.,TRBV6-5,TGTGCCAGCAGAGCTAGCGCTGCAGATACGCAGTATTTT,CASRASAADTQYF
few,TRBJ2-1,TRBD2,TRBV19,TGTGCCAGTAGTATGACTAGCGGGAGAATAAATGAGCAGTTCTTC,CASSMTSGRINEQFF